This T cell receptor beta chain came from a study of T-cell memory formation after mild COVID-19. Across the whole study: TCR clusters were mostly confined to one donor each. Notes on the study in general: That cross-reactive memory joined was suggested by some responding clones appearing in pre-infection memory.

This clonotype was seen a handful of times. No antigen is known for it. Each CDR3 protein is one row after TCRdb ran MiXCR on the 5' RACE reads. Of hundreds of thousands of distinct CDR3 sequences in the sample, about 16% are singletons; the top ten hold roughly 22%. Trimming took 6 bases from V and 6 from J, leaving 12 bases between them. This CDR3 region has 13 residues. The sequence was obtained from a man aged 18-30 years who had mild COVID-19 (a few samples of this study predate the infection). Cell type and time point are not known. The chain couples TRBV12-3 or TRBV12-4 to TRBJ1-5, with no clear D. Sequenced input: PBMCs or a T cell subset sorted from them (not recorded which). The CDR3 here is CASSRRLGQPQHF. The CDR3 DNA follows: TGTGCCAGCAGCCGACGGCTCGGTCAGCCCCAGCATTTT.